This T cell receptor (beta chain) was captured by sequencing in a study of T cell responses to AZD1222 COVID-19 vaccine. The table lists this clone with a few counts. TCRdb keeps only in-frame clones here, not all; method: immunoSEQ multiplex PCR. The profile shows 150,000 to 200,000 clones, about 95% of them singletons. This CDR3 region has 13 residues. Germline V gene data show CDR1 as MNHEY and CDR2 as SVGEGT. The V and J ends lost 5 bases and 5 bases respectively, with 10 bases between them. The V call is TRBV6-2 or TRBV6-3, the J call TRBJ2-1; D gene ambiguous. The source is an adult in good health. The sample in question was peripheral blood, obtained on day 0 of AZD1222 vaccination. In DNA, the CDR3 is TGTGCCAGCAGTCTGCTGGATAACAATGAGCAGTTCTTC. Translated, it gives CASSLLDNNEQFF.